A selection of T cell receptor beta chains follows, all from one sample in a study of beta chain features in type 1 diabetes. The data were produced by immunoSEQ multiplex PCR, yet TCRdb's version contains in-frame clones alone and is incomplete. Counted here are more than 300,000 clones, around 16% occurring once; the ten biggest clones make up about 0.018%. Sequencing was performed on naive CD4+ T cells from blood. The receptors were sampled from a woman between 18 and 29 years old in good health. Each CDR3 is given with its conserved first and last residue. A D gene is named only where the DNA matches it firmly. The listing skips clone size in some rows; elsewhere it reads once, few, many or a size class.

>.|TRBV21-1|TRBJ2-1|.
TGTGCCAGCAGCACAAAAGCGGGAGAAGGATACAATGAGCAGTTCTTC
CASSTKAGEGYNEQFF
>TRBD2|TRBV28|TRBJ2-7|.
TGTGCCAGCGAGAATAGCGGGAGAGGAACCTACGAGCAGTACTTC
CASENSGRGTYEQYF
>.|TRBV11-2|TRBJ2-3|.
TGTGCCAGCAGCACCAGCGGCGCAGATACGCAGTATTTT
CASSTSGADTQYF
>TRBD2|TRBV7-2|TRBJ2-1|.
TGTGCCAGCACCCCTAGTGGGAGGGCCGGTAATGAGCAGTTCTTC
CASTPSGRAGNEQFF
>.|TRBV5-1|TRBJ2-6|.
TGCGCCAGCAGCTTGTCCCGCTCTGGGGCCAACGTCCTGACTTTC
CASSLSRSGANVLTF
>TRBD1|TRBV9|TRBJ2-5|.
TGTGCCAGCAGCGTAGATGTCCGACAGGGCGAGACCCAGTACTTC
CASSVDVRQGETQYF
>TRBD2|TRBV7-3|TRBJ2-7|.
TGTGCCAGCAGTAGCGGGATCACCTACGAGCAGTACTTC
CASSSGITYEQYF
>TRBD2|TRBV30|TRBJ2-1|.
TGTGCCTGGTCGGGACTAGCGGGATTTGAGCAGTTCTTC
CAWSGLAGFEQFF
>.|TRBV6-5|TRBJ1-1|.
TGTGCCAGCGCGGGAAACACTGAAGCTTTCTTT
CASAGNTEAFF
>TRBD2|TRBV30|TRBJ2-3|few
TGTGCCTGGAGTGTTCTACTAGCGGGACGCACAGATACGCAGTATTTT
CAWSVLLAGRTDTQYF
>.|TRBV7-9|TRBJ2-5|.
TGTGCCAGCAGCTTAGGGGGGGATCCGGAGACCCAGTACTTC
CASSLGGDPETQYF
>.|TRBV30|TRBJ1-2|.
TGTGCCTGGACTACAGGGCCTGGCTACACCTTC
CAWTTGPGYTF
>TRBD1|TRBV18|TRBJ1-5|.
TGTGCCAGCTCACGGGACAGAAGCAATCAGCCCCAGCATTTT
CASSRDRSNQPQHF
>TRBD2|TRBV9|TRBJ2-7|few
TGTGCCAGCAGCGTAGGGACTAGCGGACCCTACGAGCAGTACTTC
CASSVGTSGPYEQYF
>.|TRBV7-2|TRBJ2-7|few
TGTGCCAGCAGCTTAGCCGCTAGAAACTACGAGCAGTACTTC
CASSLAARNYEQYF
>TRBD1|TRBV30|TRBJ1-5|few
TGTGCCTGGAGTCTGGGACAGTTATATAGCAATCAGCCCCAGCATTTT
CAWSLGQLYSNQPQHF
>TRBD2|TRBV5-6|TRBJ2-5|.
TGTGCCAGCAGCTGGCGGGCTAGCGGGAGTCGGGAGACCCAGTACTTC
CASSWRASGSRETQYF
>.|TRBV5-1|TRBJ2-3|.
TGCGCCAGCAGACAGGCAGGAAGCACAGATACGCAGTATTTT
CASRQAGSTDTQYF
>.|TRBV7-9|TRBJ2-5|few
TGTGCCAGCAGCTTAGTGCCGGTGGAGACCCAGTACTTC
CASSLVPVETQYF
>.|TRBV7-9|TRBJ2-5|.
TGTGCCAGCAGCCCAAGGACATCAGTGGCCCAGTACTTC
CASSPRTSVAQYF
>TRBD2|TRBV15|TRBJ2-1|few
TGTGCCACCCATCTCGGCGGGAGGTCCTACAATGAGCAGTTCTTC
CATHLGGRSYNEQFF
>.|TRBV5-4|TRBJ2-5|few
TGTGCCAGCAGCTTGGCTTCAGGGGGGGAGACCCAGTACTTC
CASSLASGGETQYF
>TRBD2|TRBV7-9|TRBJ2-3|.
TGTGCCAGCAGCTTCAGGGAACTAGCGGGAGCCGATACGCAGTATTTT
CASSFRELAGADTQYF
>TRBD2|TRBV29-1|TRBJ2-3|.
TGCAGCGTTGGCCTAGCGGGAGGTGGCGGCACAGATACGCAGTATTTT
CSVGLAGGGGTDTQYF
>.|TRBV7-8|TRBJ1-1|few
TGTGCCAGCAGCTTAGTAGGCAGGATGAACACTGAAGCTTTCTTT
CASSLVGRMNTEAFF
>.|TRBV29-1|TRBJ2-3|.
TGCAGCGTTGAAGATCAACTAGTTCGGGCAGATACGCAGTATTTT
CSVEDQLVRADTQYF
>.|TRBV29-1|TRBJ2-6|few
TGCAGCGTCCAGGGTACGGCCAACGTCCTGACTTTC
CSVQGTANVLTF
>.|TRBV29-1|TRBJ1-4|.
TGCAGCGCACATAGGGGCGGCAATGAAAAACTGTTTTTT
CSAHRGGNEKLFF
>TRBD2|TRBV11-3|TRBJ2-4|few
TGTGCCAGCAGCTTAGGCGGGACTAGGAGAAACATTCAGTACTTC
CASSLGGTRRNIQYF
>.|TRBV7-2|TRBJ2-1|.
TGTGCCAGCAGCTTAGCGGGCCGGCACTTGCCCTACAATGAGCAGTTCTTC
CASSLAGRHLPYNEQFF
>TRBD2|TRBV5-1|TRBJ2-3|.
TGCGCCAGCAGCCACGGACTAGCGGGATCAGATACGCAGTATTTT
CASSHGLAGSDTQYF
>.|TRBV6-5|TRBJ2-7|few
TGTGCCAGCAGAAGTACAGGGTTCCACGAGCAGTACTTC
CASRSTGFHEQYF
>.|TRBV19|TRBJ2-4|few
TGTGCCAGTCGCCGTACAGGGCGAGAAAACATTCAGTACTTC
CASRRTGRENIQYF